The entry below gives a single TCR beta chain sequence along with its context. The authors loaded around 190 ng DNA, around 30,000 T cell genomes, into sorted-subset replicate PCRs. Sequenced by immunoSEQ multiplex PCR; TCRdb stores in-frame clones only, minus some. The sample has around 300,000 clones; over 75% are singletons. This record belongs to a study of shared clonotypes between healthy human individuals. Recent acute infections and vaccinations were absent in the healthy HIV-negative adult donors. Germline V CDR1 and CDR2: SGHRS, YFSETQ. The CDR3 extends over 13 amino acids. V lost 1 base and J lost 8; bases outside the gene matches: 5.

The origin of this receptor is a young man in good health. The material sequenced was memory CD8+ T cells sorted from blood. The subset denotes: CD45RO+ cells pooled with CCR7-negative TemRA cells. The chain couples TRBV5-1 to TRBJ1-2, with 7 bases lining up with TRBD1. The CDR3 loop is CASSLQGGSGYTF. CDR3 sequence (DNA): TGCGCCAGCAGCTTGCAGGGGGGCTCCGGCTACACCTTC.